The sequence of this T cell receptor (beta chain) was determined in a study of cytomegalovirus exposure and HLA in healthy donors. The ends lost 5 bases at V and 4 bases at J; junction bases unmatched: 14. The CDR3 totals 17 residues. Germline CDR1 reads MDHEN; CDR2 reads SYDVKM. General study findings and limits: Later genetic work tied a missense DCLRE1C variant to beta-chain V and J trimming. An ancestry cluster, one associated with Asian ancestry, reportedly showed fewer N-insertions than the approximately 670-donor mean in a later analysis. The authors later found TCR association rates varying by HLA locus, with DRB1 most and HLA-C fewest.

PCR was performed using 60 Vbeta and 13 Jbeta primers. Only in-frame clones appear in the TCRdb table, and some are missing; sequencing was by immunoSEQ multiplex PCR. The sample has 140,000 to 150,000 clones; around 78% are singletons. As to this clone: Its target is unknown.

The receptor's source is a woman aged 18-35 years in good health and CMV-seropositive. The material sequenced was PBMCs. The chain links TRBV28 to TRBJ1-2; 9 bases line up with TRBD1. CDR3 sequence (DNA): TGTGCCAGCAGTCCTCCGGGACAGGGACCGGGGGGCTATGGCTACACCTTC. This codes for CASSPPGQGPGGYGYTF.